The clone carrying this T cell receptor beta chain was detected a few times. Germline V gives CDR1 SGHTA, CDR2 FQGTGA. The length of the CDR3 is 13 residues. V lost 5 bases, J lost 4 bases, and 4 bases stayed unmatched. Libraries were prepared by immunoSEQ multiplex PCR; TCRdb keeps only in-frame clonotypes and omits some of them. The data hold 150,000 to 200,000 clones, with more than 60% observed a single time. The record originates from a study of blood T cell repertoires in COVID-19. This rearrangement joins TRBV7-3 to TRBJ1-2, with TRBD1 matching 7 bases. The TCR sequence derives from a man aged 50 to 60 who had recovered from COVID-19. The sequenced material came from peripheral blood. The CDR3 loop reads CASSTPGGYGYTF. CDR3 nucleotides: TGTGCCAGCAGCACGCCAGGGGGCTATGGCTACACCTTC.